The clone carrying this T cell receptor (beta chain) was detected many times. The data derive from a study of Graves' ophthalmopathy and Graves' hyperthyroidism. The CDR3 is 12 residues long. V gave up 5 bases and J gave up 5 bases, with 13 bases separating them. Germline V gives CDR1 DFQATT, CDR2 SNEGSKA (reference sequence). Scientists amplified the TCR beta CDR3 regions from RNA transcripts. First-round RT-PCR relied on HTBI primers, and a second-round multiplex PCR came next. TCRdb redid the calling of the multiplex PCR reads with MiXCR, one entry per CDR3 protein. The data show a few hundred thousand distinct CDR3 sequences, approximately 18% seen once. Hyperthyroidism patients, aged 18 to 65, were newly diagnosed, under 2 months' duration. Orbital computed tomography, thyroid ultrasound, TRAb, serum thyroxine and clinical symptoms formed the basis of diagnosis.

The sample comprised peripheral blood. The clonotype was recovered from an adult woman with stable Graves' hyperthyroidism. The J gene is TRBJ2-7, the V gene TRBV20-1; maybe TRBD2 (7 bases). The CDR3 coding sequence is TGCAGTGCTGGCCCGGGGGGCAACGAGCAGTACTTC. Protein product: CSAGPGGNEQYF.